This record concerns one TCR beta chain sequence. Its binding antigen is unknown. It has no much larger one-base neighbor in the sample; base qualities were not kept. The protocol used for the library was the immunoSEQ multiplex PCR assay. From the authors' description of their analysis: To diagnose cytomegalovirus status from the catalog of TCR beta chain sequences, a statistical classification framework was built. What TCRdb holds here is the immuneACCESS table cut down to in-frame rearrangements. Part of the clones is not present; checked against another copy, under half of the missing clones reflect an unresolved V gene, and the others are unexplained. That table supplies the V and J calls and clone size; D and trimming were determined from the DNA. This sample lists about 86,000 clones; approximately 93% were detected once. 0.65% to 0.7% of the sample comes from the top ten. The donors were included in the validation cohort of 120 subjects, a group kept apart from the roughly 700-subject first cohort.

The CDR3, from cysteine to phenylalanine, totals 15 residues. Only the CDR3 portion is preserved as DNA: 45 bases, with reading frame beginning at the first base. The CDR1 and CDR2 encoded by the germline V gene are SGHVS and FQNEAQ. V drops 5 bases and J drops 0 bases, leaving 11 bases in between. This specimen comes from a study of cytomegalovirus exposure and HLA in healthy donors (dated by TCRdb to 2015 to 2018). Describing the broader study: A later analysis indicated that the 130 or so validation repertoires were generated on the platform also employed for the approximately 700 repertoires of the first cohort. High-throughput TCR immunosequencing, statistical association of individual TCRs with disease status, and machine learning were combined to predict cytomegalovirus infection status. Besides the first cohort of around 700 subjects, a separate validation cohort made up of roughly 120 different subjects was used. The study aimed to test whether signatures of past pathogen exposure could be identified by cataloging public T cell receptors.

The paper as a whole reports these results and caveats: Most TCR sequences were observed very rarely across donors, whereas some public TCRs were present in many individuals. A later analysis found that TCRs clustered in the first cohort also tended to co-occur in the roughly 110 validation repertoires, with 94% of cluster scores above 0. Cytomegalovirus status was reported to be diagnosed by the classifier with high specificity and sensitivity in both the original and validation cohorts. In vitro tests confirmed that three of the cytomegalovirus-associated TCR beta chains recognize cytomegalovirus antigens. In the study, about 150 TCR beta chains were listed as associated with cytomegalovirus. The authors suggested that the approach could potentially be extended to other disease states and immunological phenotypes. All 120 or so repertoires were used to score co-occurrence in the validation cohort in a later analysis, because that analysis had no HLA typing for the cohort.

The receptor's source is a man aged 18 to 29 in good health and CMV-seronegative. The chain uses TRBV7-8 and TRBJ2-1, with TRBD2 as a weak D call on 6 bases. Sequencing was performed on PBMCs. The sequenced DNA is TGTGCCAGCAGCCCCTGGGGGGTCTCCTACAATGAGCAGTTCTTC. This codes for CASSPWGVSYNEQFF. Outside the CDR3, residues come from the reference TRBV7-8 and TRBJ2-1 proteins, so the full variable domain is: GAGVSQSPRYKVAKRGQDVALRCDPISGHVSLFWYQQALGQGPEFLTYFQNEAQLDKSGLPSDRFFAERPEGSVSTLKIQRTQQEDSAVYLCASSPWGVSYNEQFFGPGTRLTVL.